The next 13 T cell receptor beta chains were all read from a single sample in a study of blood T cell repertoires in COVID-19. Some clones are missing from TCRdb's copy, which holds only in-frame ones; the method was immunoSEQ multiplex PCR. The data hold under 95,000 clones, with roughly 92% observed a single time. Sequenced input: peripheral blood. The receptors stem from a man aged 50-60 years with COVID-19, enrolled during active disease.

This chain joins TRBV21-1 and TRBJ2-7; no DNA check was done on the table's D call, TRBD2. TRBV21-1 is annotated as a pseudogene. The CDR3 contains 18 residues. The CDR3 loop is CASSIIRDGSGKNYEQYV. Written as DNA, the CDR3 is TGTGCCAGCAGCATCATTCGGGATGGTAGCGGCAAAAATTACGAGCAGTACGTC.

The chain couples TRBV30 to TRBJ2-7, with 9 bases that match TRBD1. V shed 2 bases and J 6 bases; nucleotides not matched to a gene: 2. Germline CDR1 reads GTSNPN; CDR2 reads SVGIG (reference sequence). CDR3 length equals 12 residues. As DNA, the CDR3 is TGTGCCTGGAGTCCGACAGGGGGCGAGCAGTACTTC. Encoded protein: CAWSPTGGEQYF.

The CDR3 nucleotides are TGTGCCTGGAGTGCGACTAGTAGTTTTACGCAGTACGTC. It specifies CAWSATSSFTQYV. V usage is TRBV30 and J usage is TRBJ2-7; D perhaps matches TRBD2 (6 bases). Germline CDR1 GTSNPN, CDR2 SVGIG (reference sequence). V was pared by 1 base and J by 9 bases, with 16 bases between. The CDR3 is 13 residues long.

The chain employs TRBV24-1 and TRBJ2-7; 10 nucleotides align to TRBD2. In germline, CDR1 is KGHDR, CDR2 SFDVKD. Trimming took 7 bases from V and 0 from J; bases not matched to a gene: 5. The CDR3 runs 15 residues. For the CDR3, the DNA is TGTGCCACCAGGGATCTAGCGGGAGTCTCCTACGAGCAGTACTTC. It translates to CATRDLAGVSYEQYF.

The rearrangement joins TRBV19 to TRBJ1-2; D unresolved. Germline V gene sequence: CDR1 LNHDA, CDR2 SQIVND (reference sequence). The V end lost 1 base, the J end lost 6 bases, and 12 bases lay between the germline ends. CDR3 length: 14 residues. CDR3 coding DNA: TGTGCCAGTAGTATAGCGGGTATCAGCGATGGCTACACCTTC. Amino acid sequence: CASSIAGISDGYTF.

CDR3 sequence (DNA): TGTGCCAGCAGCTTGGACAGTCCGGTCGCTGAAGCTTTCTTT. It is translated as CASSLDSPVAEAFF. The chain is built from TRBV5-4 and TRBJ1-1; D remains ambiguous. V lost 0 bases, J lost 6 bases, and 12 bases lay in between. This CDR3 comprises 14 residues. Per the germline V gene, CDR1 is SGHNT and CDR2 is YYREEE (reference sequence). Variable domain in full (rest from reference TRBV5-4 and TRBJ1-1): ETGVTQSPTHLIKTRGQQVTLRCSSQSGHNTVSWYQQALGQGPQFIFQYYREEENGRGNFPPRFSGLQFPNYSSELNVNALELDDSALYLCASSLDSPVAEAFFGQGTRLTVV.

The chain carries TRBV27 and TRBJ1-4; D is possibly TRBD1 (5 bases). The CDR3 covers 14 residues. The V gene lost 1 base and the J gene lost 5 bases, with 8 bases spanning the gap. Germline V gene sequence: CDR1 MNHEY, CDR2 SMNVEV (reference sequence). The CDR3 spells CASSLLGPNEKLFF. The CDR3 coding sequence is TGTGCCAGCAGTTTATTGGGGCCCAATGAAAAACTGTTTTTT.

CDR3 in DNA: TGTGCCAGCAGTGGGACAGGGTTTAGTGAAAAACTGTTTTTT. It yields the protein CASSGTGFSEKLFF. The chain couples TRBV2 to TRBJ1-4, with 8 bases matching TRBD1. V trimming: 4 bases; J trimming: 7 bases; junction bases outside the gene matches: 5. CDR1 and CDR2 from the germline V gene are SNHLY and FYNNEI. This CDR3 has 14 residues. Using reference TRBV2 and TRBJ1-4 for the parts outside the CDR3, the full variable domain is EPEVTQTPSHQVTQMGQEVILRCVPISNHLYFYWYRQILGQKVEFLVSFYNNEISEKSEIFDDQFSVERPDGSNFTLKIRSTKLEDSAMYFCASSGTGFSEKLFFGSGTQLSVL.

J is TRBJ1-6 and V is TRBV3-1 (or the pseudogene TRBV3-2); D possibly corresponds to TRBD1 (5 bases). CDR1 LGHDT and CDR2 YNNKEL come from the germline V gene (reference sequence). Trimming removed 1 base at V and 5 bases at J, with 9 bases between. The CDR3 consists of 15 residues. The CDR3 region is CASSQGQGHNSPLHF. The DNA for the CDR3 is TGTGCCAGCAGCCAAGGGCAGGGCCATAATTCACCCCTCCACTTT.

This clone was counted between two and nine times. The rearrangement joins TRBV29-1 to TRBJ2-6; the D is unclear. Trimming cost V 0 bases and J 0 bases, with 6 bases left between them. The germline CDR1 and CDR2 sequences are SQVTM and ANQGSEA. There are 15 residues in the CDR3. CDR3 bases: TGCAGCGTTGAAGATACTACCTCTGGGGCCAACGTCCTGACTTTC. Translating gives CSVEDTTSGANVLTF.

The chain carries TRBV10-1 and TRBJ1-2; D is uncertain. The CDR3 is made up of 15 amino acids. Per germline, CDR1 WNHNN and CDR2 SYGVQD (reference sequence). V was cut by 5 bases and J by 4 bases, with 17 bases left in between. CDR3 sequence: CASSPLEAAGYGYTF. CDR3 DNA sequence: TGCGCCAGCAGTCCCCTTGAGGCAGCGGGCTATGGCTACACCTTC.

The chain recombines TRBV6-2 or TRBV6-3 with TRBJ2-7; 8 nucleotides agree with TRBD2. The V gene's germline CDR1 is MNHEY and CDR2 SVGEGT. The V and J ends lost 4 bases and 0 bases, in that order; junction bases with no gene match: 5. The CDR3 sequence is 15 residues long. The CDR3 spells CASSSAGASSYEQYF. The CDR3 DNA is TGTGCCAGCAGTTCAGCGGGAGCCAGCTCCTACGAGCAGTACTTC.

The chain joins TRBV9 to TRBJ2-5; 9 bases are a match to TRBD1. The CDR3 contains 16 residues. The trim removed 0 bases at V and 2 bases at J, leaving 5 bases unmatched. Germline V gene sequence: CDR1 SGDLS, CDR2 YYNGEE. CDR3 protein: CASSVATGTGQETQYF. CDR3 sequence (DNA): TGTGCCAGCAGCGTAGCTACAGGGACAGGGCAAGAGACCCAGTACTTC. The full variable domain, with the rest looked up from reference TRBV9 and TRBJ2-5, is DSGVTQTPKHLITATGQRVTLRCSPRSGDLSVYWYQQSLDQGLQFLIQYYNGEERAKGNILERFSAQQFPDLHSELNLSSLELGDSALYFCASSVATGTGQETQYFGPGTRLLVL.